A selection of T cell receptor beta chains follows, all from one sample in a study of molecular identifiers for immune sequencing clone quantification. TCRdb independently ran MiXCR on the PCR reads; one entry per CDR3 protein. This sample has about 640,000 distinct CDR3 sequences, with around 20% found just once. Sequenced sample: naive CD8+ T cells from blood, with Jurkat cell RNA spiked in. The receptor source for this set is a human donor in good health. Some libraries in this study had Jurkat cell RNA spiked in. Each CDR3 is given with its conserved first and last residue. A D gene is named only where the DNA matches it firmly. Expanded clones are given a class, and other clones once, few, many or no size at all.

CDR3 DNA	CDR3 protein	D gene	clone size	V gene	J gene
TGCGCCAGCAGCCACGGACAGGGGGTCGACGAGCAGTACTTC	CASSHGQGVDEQYF	TRBD1	few	TRBV4-3	TRBJ2-7
TGTGCCAGCAGCCAATACCGCACAGCTAACTATGGCTACACCTTC	CASSQYRTANYGYTF	NA	many	TRBV14	TRBJ1-2
TGTGCCAGCAGTTACTCATGGTCCTACGAGCAGTACTTC	CASSYSWSYEQYF	NA	many	TRBV6-6	TRBJ2-7
TGTGCCAGCAGCCGGACAGGGTTTACGGATTCACCCCTCCACTTT	CASSRTGFTDSPLHF	TRBD1	few	TRBV2	TRBJ1-6
TGTGCCAGCAGTCCACGGGTGGAGACCCAGTACTTC	CASSPRVETQYF	NA	NA	TRBV12-3/TRBV12-4	TRBJ2-5
TGTGCCAGCAGACCCGACAGGTCGAACACCGGGGAGCTGTTTTTT	CASRPDRSNTGELFF	NA	many	TRBV6-5	TRBJ2-2
TGTGCCAGCAGCTTTTCAGGACAGGGGGAATGGATAGGTGAAAAACTGTTTTTT	CASSFSGQGEWIGEKLFF	TRBD1	many	TRBV7-8	TRBJ1-4
TGTGCCTGGAGTTGGGGTGGCGGTGAGCAGTTCTTC	CAWSWGGGEQFF	NA	many	TRBV30	TRBJ2-1
TGTGCCAGCAGCTTAGTGGGTATAAGGGGCAGTGCAGATACGCAGTATTTT	CASSLVGIRGSADTQYF	NA	NA	TRBV11-2	TRBJ2-3
TGTGCCAGCAGTTTAGAAGGGGAAGGACTTTTATACGAGCAGTACTTC	CASSLEGEGLLYEQYF	NA	NA	TRBV12-3/TRBV12-4	TRBJ2-7
TGTGCCAGCAGAAACTCCGGGACAGGGACCGGGGAGCTGTTTTTT	CASRNSGTGTGELFF	TRBD1	many	TRBV6-2/TRBV6-3	TRBJ2-2
TGTGCCAGCAGCTTACCAGCGGGTGAAGAGACCCAGTACTTC	CASSLPAGEETQYF	NA	NA	TRBV7-6	TRBJ2-5
TGCGCCAGCAGCCAAGGGTCAGGACTAGCGGGCTACGAGCAGTACTTC	CASSQGSGLAGYEQYF	TRBD2	few	TRBV4-3	TRBJ2-7
TGTGCCAGCAGCGTGGACAGGGGGGTTGATCAGCCCCAGCATTTT	CASSVDRGVDQPQHF	TRBD1	many	TRBV3-1	TRBJ1-5
TGTGCCAGCAGCACCACACCATCAATGGTTGACACCGGGGAGCTGTTTTTT	CASSTTPSMVDTGELFF	NA	NA	TRBV6-5	TRBJ2-2
TGCGCCAGCAGCCAAACTTCGACAGGGGAAAGTGAAAAACTGTTTTTT	CASSQTSTGESEKLFF	TRBD1	many	TRBV4-3	TRBJ1-4
TGTGCCAGTAGCCATGCAACAGGGGTTGGCTACACCTTC	CASSHATGVGYTF	TRBD1	NA	TRBV19	TRBJ1-2
TGTGCCAGCAGCTTAGCTGATACCTACGAGCAGTGCTTC	CASSLADTYEQCF	NA	few	TRBV7-9	TRBJ2-7
TGTGCCAGCTCACAAAGCGCCGGGACAGGAGTCTACAATGAGCAGTTCTTC	CASSQSAGTGVYNEQFF	TRBD1	few	TRBV18	TRBJ2-1
TGTGCCAGCAGTTGGACAGTCTCTGGAAACACCATATATTTT	CASSWTVSGNTIYF	NA	NA	TRBV6-2/TRBV6-3	TRBJ1-3
TGTGCCAGCACCGAAGACAGGTTCTACAATGAGCAGTTCTTC	CASTEDRFYNEQFF	NA	many	TRBV5-6	TRBJ2-1
TGTGCCAGCAGCTTAGGGGGACTAACCCTGGGGGCAGATACGCAGTATTTT	CASSLGGLTLGADTQYF	TRBD2	few	TRBV7-9	TRBJ2-3
TGTGCCAGCAGCGTAGGAGACAGGCCTTACGGCTACACCTTC	CASSVGDRPYGYTF	NA	NA	TRBV9	TRBJ1-2
TGCGCCAGCAGCCAAGAGATTGCAGCGGCTAGCACAGATACGCAGTATTTT	CASSQEIAAASTDTQYF	NA	many	TRBV4-2	TRBJ2-3
TGTGCCAGCAGCTTGGCCGGGACAGATTATAGCAATCAGCCCCAGCATTTT	CASSLAGTDYSNQPQHF	TRBD1	many	TRBV5-8	TRBJ1-5
TGTGCCAGCAGCGACGACAGGTATACGCAGTATTTT	CASSDDRYTQYF	NA	NA	TRBV9	TRBJ2-3
TGTGCCGGGGGACAGTACACCGGGGAGCTGTTTTTT	CAGGQYTGELFF	TRBD1	many	TRBV7-9	TRBJ2-2
TGTGCCAGCAGCCTTTCAGGAGGGGGCAATGAGCAGTTCTTC	CASSLSGGGNEQFF	NA	many	TRBV7-9	TRBJ2-1
TGTGCCAGCAGCGCTAGAGGGGGAGAAATGGAGACCCAGTACTTC	CASSARGGEMETQYF	NA	few	TRBV13	TRBJ2-5
TGCGCCAGCAGCCCGGACAGGGCCCTCTCCTACGAGCAGTACTTC	CASSPDRALSYEQYF	TRBD1	few	TRBV4-3	TRBJ2-7
TGTGCCAGCAGCCCACCGGAGGGGGAAAACACCGGGGAGCTGTTTTTT	CASSPPEGENTGELFF	NA	many	TRBV7-9	TRBJ2-2
TGTGCCAGCAGCGTAGGAACAGGGGGATACTACGAGCAGTACTTC	CASSVGTGGYYEQYF	TRBD1	few	TRBV9	TRBJ2-7
TGCAGCGTTGAAGGAGGGACGCTTAACTATGGCTACACCTTC	CSVEGGTLNYGYTF	NA	many	TRBV29-1	TRBJ1-2
TGTGCCAGCAAAGAGACAGGGGGCACAACAGATACGCAGTATTTT	CASKETGGTTDTQYF	TRBD1	many	TRBV2	TRBJ2-3
TGTGCCAGCAGTCCCGCCAATCAGGGTGGCTATAGCAATCAGCCCCAGCATTTT	CASSPANQGGYSNQPQHF	NA	few	TRBV6-2/TRBV6-3	TRBJ1-5
TGTGCCAGCAGTGAGAGCGGGGGAAGGAACATTCAGTACTTC	CASSESGGRNIQYF	TRBD2	many	TRBV2	TRBJ2-4
TGCGCCAGCAGCCAAGTCCCAGCGGGGGCGGCAGATACGCAGTATTTT	CASSQVPAGAADTQYF	TRBD2	many	TRBV4-1	TRBJ2-3
TGTGCCTGGAGTGTTGGGACTAGCGGGAGTGATGAGCAGTTCTTC	CAWSVGTSGSDEQFF	TRBD2	many	TRBV30	TRBJ2-1
TGCGCCAGCAGCCAAGACCGGGACCCACGAGGGCAGTATTTT	CASSQDRDPRGQYF	NA	many	TRBV4-3	TRBJ2-3
TGCGCCAGCAGCCCAGGTCTGGGGCATACTAATCAGCCCCAGCATTTT	CASSPGLGHTNQPQHF	NA	many	TRBV4-3	TRBJ1-5
TGTGCCAGTAGTATGGTCCCGCTAGCGAACACTGAAGCTTTCTTT	CASSMVPLANTEAFF	NA	few	TRBV19	TRBJ1-1
TGCGCCAGCAGCCAGTCCGGGACAGCAGACTACGAGCAGTACTTC	CASSQSGTADYEQYF	TRBD1	many	TRBV4-3	TRBJ2-7
TGTGCCAGCAGTCCCTCGTTAGGGGTGGAGTACTTC	CASSPSLGVEYF	NA	few	TRBV27	TRBJ2-7
TGTGCCAGCAGCCCGACAGGCTTCAACCAAGAGACCCAGTACTTC	CASSPTGFNQETQYF	NA	many	TRBV3-1	TRBJ2-5
TGTGCCAGCATTACCCCGGGACGGAGATTTTCACCCCTCCACTTT	CASITPGRRFSPLHF	NA	many	TRBV27	TRBJ1-6
TGTGCTAGTGGTTTGGGTCTAACTGGGGCCAACGTCCTGACTTTC	CASGLGLTGANVLTF	NA	many	TRBV12-5	TRBJ2-6
TGTGCCAGCAGTCTGGTCAGACTTAGCTACGAGCAGTACTTC	CASSLVRLSYEQYF	NA	few	TRBV6-1	TRBJ2-7
TGTGCCAGCAGCCCTAGGGATGAGAGCTGGACTGAAGCTTTCTTT	CASSPRDESWTEAFF	NA	many	TRBV7-2	TRBJ1-1
TGTGCCAGCAGCCCAGACCCGGGGACTAGCGGGTATCGGAATTTGGAGCAGTACTTC	CASSPDPGTSGYRNLEQYF	TRBD2	few	TRBV9	TRBJ2-7
TGTGCCAGCAGCTTAGAGCGTTCGGGCAGGGGCACAGATACGCAGTATTTT	CASSLERSGRGTDTQYF	NA	few	TRBV7-8	TRBJ2-3
TGCGCCAGCAGCCAAGACGGGCGGGTCGAGCAGTACTTC	CASSQDGRVEQYF	NA	many	TRBV4-1	TRBJ2-7